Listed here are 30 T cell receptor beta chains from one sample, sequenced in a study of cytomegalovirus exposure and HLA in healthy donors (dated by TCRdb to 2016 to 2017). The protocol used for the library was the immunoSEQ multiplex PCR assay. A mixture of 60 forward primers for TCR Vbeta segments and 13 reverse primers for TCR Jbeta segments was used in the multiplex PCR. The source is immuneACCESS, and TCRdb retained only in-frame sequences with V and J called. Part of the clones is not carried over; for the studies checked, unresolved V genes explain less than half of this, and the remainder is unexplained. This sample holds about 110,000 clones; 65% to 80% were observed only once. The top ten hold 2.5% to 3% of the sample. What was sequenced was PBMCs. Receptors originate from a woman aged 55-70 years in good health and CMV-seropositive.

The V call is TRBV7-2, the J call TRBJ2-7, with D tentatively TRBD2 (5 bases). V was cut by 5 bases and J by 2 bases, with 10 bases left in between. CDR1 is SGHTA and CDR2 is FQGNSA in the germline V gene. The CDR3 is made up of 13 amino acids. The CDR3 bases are TGTGCCAGCAGCATCAGCGGTACCTACGAGCAGTACTTC. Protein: CASSISGTYEQYF.

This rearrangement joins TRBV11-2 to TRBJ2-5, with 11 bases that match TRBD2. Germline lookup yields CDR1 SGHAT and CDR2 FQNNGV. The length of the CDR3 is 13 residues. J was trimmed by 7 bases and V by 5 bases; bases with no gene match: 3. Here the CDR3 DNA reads TGTGCCAGCAGCCCCGGGACTAGCGGGACCCAGTACTTC. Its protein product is CASSPGTSGTQYF.

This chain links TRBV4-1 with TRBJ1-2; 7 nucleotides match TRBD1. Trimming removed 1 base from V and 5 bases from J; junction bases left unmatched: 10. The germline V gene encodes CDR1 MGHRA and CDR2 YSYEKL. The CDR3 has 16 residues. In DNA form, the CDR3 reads TGCGCCAGCAGCCAAGTTAAAGGAGGGGGCAAATATGGCTACACCTTC. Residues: CASSQVKGGGKYGYTF.

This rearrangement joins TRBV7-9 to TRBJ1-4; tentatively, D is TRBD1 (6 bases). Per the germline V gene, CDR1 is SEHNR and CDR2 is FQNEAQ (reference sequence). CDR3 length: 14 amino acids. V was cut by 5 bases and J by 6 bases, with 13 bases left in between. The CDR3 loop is CASSPDSRHEKLFF. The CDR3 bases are TGTGCCAGCAGCCCGGACAGCCGACATGAAAAACTGTTTTTT.

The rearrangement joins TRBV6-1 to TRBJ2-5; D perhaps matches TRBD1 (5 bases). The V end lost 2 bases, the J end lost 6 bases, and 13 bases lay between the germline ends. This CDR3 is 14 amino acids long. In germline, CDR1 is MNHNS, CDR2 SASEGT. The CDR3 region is CASSEIRGKQTQYF. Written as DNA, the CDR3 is TGTGCCAGCAGTGAAATAAGGGGCAAACAGACCCAGTACTTC.

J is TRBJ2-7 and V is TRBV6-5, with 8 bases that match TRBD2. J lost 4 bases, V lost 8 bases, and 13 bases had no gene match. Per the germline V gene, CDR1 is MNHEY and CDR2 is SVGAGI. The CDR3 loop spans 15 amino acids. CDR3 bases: TGTGCCAGCTTCCACCCGGGACTAGGACCTTACGAGCAGTACTTC. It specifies CASFHPGLGPYEQYF.

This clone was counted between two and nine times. The CDR3 reads CASSEWEGKPQHF. The CDR3 nucleotides are TGTGCCAGCAGTGAATGGGAGGGGAAGCCCCAGCATTTT. The chain carries TRBV25-1 and TRBJ1-5; a weak D match, TRBD1 (5 bases). This CDR3 comprises 13 residues. Trimming removed 1 base at V and 8 bases at J, with 9 bases between. The germline gives CDR1 MGHDK, CDR2 SYGVNS.

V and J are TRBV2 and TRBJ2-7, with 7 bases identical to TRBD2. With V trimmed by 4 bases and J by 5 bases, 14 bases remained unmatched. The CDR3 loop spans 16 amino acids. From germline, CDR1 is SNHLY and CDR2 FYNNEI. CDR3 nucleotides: TGTGCCAGCAGTGGAATCTGGGCGGGAGTAGTCCACGAGCAGTACTTC. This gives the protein CASSGIWAGVVHEQYF.

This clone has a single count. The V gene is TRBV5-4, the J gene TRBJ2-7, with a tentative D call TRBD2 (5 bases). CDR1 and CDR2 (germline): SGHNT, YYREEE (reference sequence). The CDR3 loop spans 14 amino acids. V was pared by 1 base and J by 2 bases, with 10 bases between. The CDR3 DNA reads TGTGCCAGCAGCTTGTCTAGCTACGCCTACGAGCAGTACTTC. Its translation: CASSLSSYAYEQYF.

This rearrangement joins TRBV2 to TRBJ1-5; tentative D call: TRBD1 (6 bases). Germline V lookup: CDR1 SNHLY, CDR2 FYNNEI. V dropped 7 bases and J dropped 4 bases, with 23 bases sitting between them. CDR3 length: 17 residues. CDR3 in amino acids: CASKERGGGRANQPQHF. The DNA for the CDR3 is TGTGCCAGCAAAGAACGCGGCGGGGGCAGGGCTAATCAGCCCCAGCATTTT.

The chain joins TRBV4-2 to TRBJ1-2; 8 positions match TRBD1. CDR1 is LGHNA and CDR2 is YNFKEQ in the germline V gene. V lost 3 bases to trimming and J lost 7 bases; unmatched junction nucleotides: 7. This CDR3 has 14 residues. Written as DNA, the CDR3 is TGTGCCAGCAGCCAGGCGACAGGGGAGGGTGGCTACACCTTC. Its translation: CASSQATGEGGYTF.

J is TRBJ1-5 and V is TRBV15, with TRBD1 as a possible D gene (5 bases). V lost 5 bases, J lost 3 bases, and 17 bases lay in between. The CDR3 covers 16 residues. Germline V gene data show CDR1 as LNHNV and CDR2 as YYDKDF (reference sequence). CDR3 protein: CATSYGGRGYNQPQHF. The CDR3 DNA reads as TGTGCCACCAGCTATGGAGGTCGGGGGTACAATCAGCCCCAGCATTTT.

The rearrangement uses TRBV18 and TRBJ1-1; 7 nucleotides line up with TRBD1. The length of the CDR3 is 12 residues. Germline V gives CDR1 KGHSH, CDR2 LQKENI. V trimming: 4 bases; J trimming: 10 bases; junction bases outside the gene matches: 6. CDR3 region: CASSQTGARAFF. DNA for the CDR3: TGTGCCAGCTCACAAACAGGGGCGCGAGCTTTCTTT.

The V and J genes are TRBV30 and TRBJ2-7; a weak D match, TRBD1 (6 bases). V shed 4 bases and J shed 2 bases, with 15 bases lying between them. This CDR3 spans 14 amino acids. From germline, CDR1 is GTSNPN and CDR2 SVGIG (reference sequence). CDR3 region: CAWKPGVTPYEQYF. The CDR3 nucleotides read TGTGCCTGGAAACCAGGGGTGACCCCCTACGAGCAGTACTTC.

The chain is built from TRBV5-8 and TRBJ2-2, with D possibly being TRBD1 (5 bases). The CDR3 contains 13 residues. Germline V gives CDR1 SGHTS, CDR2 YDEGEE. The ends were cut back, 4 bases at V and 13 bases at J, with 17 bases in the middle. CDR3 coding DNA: TGTGCCAGCAGCCGGGTCAGGGATTTTAGGCTGTTTTTT. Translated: CASSRVRDFRLFF. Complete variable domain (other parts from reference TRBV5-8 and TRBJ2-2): EAGVTQSPTHLIKTRGQQATLRCSPISGHTSVYWYQQALGLGLQFLLWYDEGEERNRGNFPPRFSGRQFPNYSSELNVNALELEDSALYLCASSRVRDFRLFFGEGSRLTVL.

CDR3 protein: CASSPDFNYGYTF. The CDR3 DNA is TGTGCCAGCTCACCAGACTTTAACTATGGCTACACCTTC. The gene calls are TRBV18 and TRBJ1-2; no firm D call. Per germline, CDR1 KGHSH and CDR2 LQKENI. Trimming stripped 2 bases from V and 1 base from J, with 5 bases between. This CDR3 region has 13 residues.

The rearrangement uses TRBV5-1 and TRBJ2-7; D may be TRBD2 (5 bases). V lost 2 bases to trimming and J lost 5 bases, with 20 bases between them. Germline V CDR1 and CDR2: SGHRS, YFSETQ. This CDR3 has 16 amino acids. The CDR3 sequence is CASSFLYSGNANEQYF. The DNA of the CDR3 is TGCGCCAGCAGCTTCTTGTATTCCGGGAACGCCAACGAGCAGTACTTC.

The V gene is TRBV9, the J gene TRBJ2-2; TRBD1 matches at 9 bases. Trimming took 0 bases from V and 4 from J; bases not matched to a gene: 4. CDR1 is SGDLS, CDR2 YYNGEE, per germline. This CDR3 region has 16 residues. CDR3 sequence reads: CASSVGMTGGTGELFF. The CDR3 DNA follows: TGTGCCAGCAGCGTAGGCATGACAGGGGGCACCGGGGAGCTGTTTTTT.

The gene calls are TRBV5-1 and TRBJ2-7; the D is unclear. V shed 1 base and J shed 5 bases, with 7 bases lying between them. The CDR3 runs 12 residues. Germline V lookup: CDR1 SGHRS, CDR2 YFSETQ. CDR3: CASSLRGDEQYF. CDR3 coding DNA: TGCGCCAGCAGCTTGCGAGGTGACGAGCAGTACTTC.

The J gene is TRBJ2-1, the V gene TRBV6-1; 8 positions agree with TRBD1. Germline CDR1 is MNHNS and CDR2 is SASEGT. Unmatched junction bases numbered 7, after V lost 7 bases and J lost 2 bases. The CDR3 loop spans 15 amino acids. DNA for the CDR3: TGTGCCAGCACCATTGACAGGGGAACCTACAATGAGCAGTTCTTC. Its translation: CASTIDRGTYNEQFF.

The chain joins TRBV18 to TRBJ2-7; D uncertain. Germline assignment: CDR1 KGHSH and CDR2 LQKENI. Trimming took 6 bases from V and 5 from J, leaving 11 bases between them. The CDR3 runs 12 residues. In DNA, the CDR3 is TGTGCCAGCTCTCCCGGTTCTGACGAGCAGTACTTC. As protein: CASSPGSDEQYF.

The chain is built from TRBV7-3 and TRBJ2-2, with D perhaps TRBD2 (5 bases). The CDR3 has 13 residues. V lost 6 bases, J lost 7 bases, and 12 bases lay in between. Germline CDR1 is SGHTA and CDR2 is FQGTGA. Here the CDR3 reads CASSQDYHGELFF. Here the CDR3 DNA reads TGTGCCAGCAGTCAAGACTATCACGGGGAGCTGTTTTTT.

The CDR3 reads CASSIQGAWREQYF. In DNA form, the CDR3 reads TGTGCCAGTAGTATACAGGGGGCGTGGAGGGAGCAGTACTTC. This chain links TRBV19 with TRBJ2-7; 8 bases are shared with TRBD1. The CDR3 covers 14 residues. The V gene's germline CDR1 is LNHDA and CDR2 SQIVND (reference sequence). V shed 2 bases, J shed 7 bases, and the junction held 7 bases outside the gene matches.

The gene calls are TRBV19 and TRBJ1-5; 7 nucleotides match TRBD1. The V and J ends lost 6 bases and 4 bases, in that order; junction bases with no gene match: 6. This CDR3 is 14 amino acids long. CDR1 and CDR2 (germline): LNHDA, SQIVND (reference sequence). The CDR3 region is CASRQGLSNQPQHF. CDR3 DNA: TGTGCCAGTAGACAGGGGTTGTCAAATCAGCCCCAGCATTTT.

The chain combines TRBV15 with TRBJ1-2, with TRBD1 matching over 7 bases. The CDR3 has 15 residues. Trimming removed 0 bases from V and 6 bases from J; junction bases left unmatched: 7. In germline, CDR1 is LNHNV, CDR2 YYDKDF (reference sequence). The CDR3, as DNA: TGTGCCACCAGCAGAGAGAGTAGGCAGGGGGATGGCTACACCTTC. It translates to CATSRESRQGDGYTF. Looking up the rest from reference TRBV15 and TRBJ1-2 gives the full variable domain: DAMVIQNPRYQVTQFGKPVTLSCSQTLNHNVMYWYQQKSSQAPKLLFHYYDKDFNNEADTPDNFQSRRPNTSFCFLDIRSPGLGDTAMYLCATSRESRQGDGYTFGSGTRLTVV.

CDR3: CASSATGTHNEQFF. The CDR3 DNA reads as TGTGCCAGCAGCGCAACCGGGACACACAATGAGCAGTTCTTC. This sequence joins TRBV7-9 and TRBJ2-1; D may be TRBD1 (6 bases). CDR3 length equals 14 residues. The V end lost 5 bases, the J end lost 5 bases, and 13 bases lay between the germline ends. In germline, CDR1 is SEHNR, CDR2 FQNEAQ (reference sequence).

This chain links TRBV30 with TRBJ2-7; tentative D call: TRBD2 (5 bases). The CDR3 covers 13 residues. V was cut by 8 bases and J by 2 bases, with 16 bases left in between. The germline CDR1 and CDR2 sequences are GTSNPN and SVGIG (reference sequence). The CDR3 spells CARNASLAYEQYF. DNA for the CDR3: TGTGCCCGCAATGCTAGCCTAGCCTACGAGCAGTACTTC.

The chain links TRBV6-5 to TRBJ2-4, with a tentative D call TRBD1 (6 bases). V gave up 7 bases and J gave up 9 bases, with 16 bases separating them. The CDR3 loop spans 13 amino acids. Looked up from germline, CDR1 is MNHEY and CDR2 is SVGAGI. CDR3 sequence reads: CASTRGLGSIQYF. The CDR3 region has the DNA TGTGCCAGCACCAGGGGCTTGGGGAGCATTCAGTACTTC.

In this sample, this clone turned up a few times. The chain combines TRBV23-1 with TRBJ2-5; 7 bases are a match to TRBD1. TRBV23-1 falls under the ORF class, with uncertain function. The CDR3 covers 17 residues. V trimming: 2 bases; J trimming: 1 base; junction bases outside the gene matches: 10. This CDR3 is CASSQRRTDRTQETQYF. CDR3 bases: TGCGCCAGCAGTCAACGCAGAACGGACAGGACCCAAGAGACCCAGTACTTC.

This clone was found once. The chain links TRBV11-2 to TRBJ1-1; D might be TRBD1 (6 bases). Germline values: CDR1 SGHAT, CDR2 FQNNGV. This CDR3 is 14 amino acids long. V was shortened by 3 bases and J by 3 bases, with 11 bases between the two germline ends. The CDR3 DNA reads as TGTGCCAGCAGCTTTGCACAGGGAGACACTGAAGCTTTCTTT. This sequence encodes CASSFAQGDTEAFF.